This TCR beta chain was captured by sequencing in a study of T cell responses to AZD1222 COVID-19 vaccine. The table came from immunoSEQ multiplex PCR; TCRdb's copy has only in-frame clones and leaves some out. The profile shows more than 130,000 clones, 90% of them singletons. Per germline, CDR1 MNHEY and CDR2 SMNVEV (reference sequence). V was clipped by 4 bases and J by 8 bases, with 17 bases between them. The CDR3 spans 15 residues. The chain couples TRBV27 to TRBJ1-4; no clear D. The input for sequencing was peripheral blood, taken on day 0 of AZD1222 vaccination. The clonotype comes from an adult in good health. The CDR3 nucleotides read TGTGCCAGCAGTTCCTGGTGGGCAGGCGAGGAAAAACTGTTTTTT. Translating gives CASSSWWAGEEKLFF.